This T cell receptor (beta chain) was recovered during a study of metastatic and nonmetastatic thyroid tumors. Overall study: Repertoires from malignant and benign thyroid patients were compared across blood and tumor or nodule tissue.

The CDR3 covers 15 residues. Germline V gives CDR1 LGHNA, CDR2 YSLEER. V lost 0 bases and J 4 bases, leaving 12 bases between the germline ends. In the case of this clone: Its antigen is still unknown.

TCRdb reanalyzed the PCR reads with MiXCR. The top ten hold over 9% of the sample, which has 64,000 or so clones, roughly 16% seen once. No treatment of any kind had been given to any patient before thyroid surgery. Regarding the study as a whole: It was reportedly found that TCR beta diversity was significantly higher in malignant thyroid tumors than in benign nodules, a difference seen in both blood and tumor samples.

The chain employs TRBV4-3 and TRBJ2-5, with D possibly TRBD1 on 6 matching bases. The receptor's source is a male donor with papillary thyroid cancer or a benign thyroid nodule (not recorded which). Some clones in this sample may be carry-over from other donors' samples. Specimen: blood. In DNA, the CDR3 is TGCGCCAGCAGCCAAGAACAGGGACACCTAGAGACCCAGTACTTC. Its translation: CASSQEQGHLETQYF.